What follows describes a single TCR beta chain. This specimen belongs to a study of shared T cell receptors in the human thymus. Profiling relied on immunoSEQ multiplex PCR, and the TCRdb table lists in-frame clones only, not all of them. Found here are about 710,000 clones, around 87% of them singletons; the top ten hold roughly 0.0089%. The V gene end was trimmed by 5 bases and the J gene end by 1 base; junction bases not matched to a gene: 7. The CDR3 extends over 15 amino acids. CDR1 SGHAT and CDR2 FQNNGV come from the germline V gene. Separately, the same data were catalogued under a study of human thymus T cells. That paper notes: Corrective surgery for congenital heart defects was being performed on the healthy Finnish infants who were the donors. In corrective heart surgery, resections were taken, and these provided the thymus tissue. Thymic as well as blood repertoires seemed to favor certain V and J genes unevenly. Highly overlapping thymic repertoires among unrelated individuals were reported in related research.

The sequence derives from a boy under two years old with a congenital heart defect. Sample: thymocytes. The chain has TRBV11-2 and TRBJ2-7, with TRBD2 identical over 8 bases. CDR3 amino acids: CASSPGGDRSYEQYF. CDR3 DNA sequence: TGTGCCAGCAGCCCGGGGGGGGATAGGTCCTACGAGCAGTACTTC.